This TCR beta chain originates from a study of T cell changes during pregnancy in multiple sclerosis. The J segment lost 0 bases and the V segment lost 4 bases, leaving 9 bases of the junction unmatched. The CDR3 spans 17 residues. CDR1 and CDR2 (germline): KGHSH, LQKENI. Assay: immunoSEQ multiplex PCR; the TCRdb copy retains only in-frame clones and omits some. The table lists tens of thousands of clones, 92% of them singletons. The clonotype was recovered from a female donor with multiple sclerosis, enrolled in a pregnancy study. The sequencing here drew on CD4+ T cells from peripheral blood mononuclear cells, taken in the third trimester of pregnancy. V gene TRBV18 combines with J gene TRBJ1-3, with 7 nucleotides matching TRBD1. DNA for the CDR3: TGTGCCAGCTCACTTCCCCCGGGGACAGTCTCTGGAAACACCATATATTTT. This encodes CASSLPPGTVSGNTIYF.